Given below is one T cell receptor beta chain in context. The sample originates from a study of T cell changes during pregnancy in multiple sclerosis. The V gene's germline CDR1 is GTSNPN and CDR2 SVGIG (reference sequence). CDR3 length: 11 amino acids. V was shortened by 2 bases and J by 7 bases, with 6 bases between the two germline ends. The data were produced by immunoSEQ multiplex PCR, yet TCRdb's version contains in-frame clones alone and is incomplete. The table shows approximately 61,000 clones, with roughly 87% occurring only once. Sequencing used peripheral blood, obtained in the first trimester of pregnancy. The chain links TRBV30 to TRBJ1-3, with D unclear. The receptor was derived from a female donor with multiple sclerosis, enrolled in a pregnancy study. CDR3 nucleotide sequence: TGTGCCTGGAGTCTAGGTAACACCATATATTTT. This sequence encodes CAWSLGNTIYF.